This TCR beta chain was identified during a study of T-cell reconstitution after alpha-beta-depleted transplantation in children. After removal of 9 bases from V and 6 bases from J, the junction contained 13 bases not matched to a gene. This CDR3 has 14 amino acids. Study-wide findings and caveats: As was reported, about two months after transplant, alpha-beta T cells came from several hundred expanded graft clones. Surviving recipient T cells and thymic progenitors accounted for the high day-60 TCRbeta diversity observed in some patients. T-cell numbers and diversity one year post-transplant derived largely from freshly generated T cells.

With respect to this clonotype: Its antigen is currently unknown.

During its preparation, the TCRbeta library received unique molecular identifiers. TCRdb reprocessed the PCR reads with MiXCR, giving one entry per CDR3 protein. The sample includes about 540,000 distinct CDR3 sequences, 20% to 30% seen only once; the top ten take approximately 39%. Material: PBMCs, obtained before TCRalphabeta/CD19-depleted stem cell transplant. The sequence came from a boy younger than two with Wiskott-Aldrich syndrome, due to receive a stem cell transplant. The chain carries TRBV12-3 or TRBV12-4 and TRBJ2-7; 8 nucleotides line up with TRBD2. This CDR3 reads CASGSSGSLLEQYF. The DNA of the CDR3 is TGTGCCAGTGGATCCAGCGGGAGTCTTCTCGAGCAGTACTTC.